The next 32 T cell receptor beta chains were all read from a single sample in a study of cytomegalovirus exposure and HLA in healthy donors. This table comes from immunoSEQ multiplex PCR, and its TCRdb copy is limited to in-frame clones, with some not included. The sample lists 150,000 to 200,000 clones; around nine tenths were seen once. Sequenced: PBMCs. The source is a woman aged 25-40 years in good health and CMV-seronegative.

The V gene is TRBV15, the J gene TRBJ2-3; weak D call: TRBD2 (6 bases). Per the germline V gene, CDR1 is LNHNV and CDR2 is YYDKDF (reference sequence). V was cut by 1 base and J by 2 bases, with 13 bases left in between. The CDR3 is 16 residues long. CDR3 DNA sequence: TGTGCCACCAGCAGAGTCCGTAGGCGGGACACAGATACGCAGTATTTT. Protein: CATSRVRRRDTDTQYF.

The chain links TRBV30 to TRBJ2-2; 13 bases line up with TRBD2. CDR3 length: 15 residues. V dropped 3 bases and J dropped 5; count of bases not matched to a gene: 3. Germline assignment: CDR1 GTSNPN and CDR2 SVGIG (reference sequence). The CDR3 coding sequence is TGTGCCTGGAGAGCGGGACTAGCGGGGACCGGGGAGCTGTTTTTT. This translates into CAWRAGLAGTGELFF.

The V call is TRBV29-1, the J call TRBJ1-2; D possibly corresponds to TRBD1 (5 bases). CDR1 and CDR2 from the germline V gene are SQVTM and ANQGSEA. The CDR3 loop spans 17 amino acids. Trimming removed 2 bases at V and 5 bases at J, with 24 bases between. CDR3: CSVEYRDSLSVRYGYTF. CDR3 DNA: TGCAGCGTTGAATACCGGGACTCGCTGTCGGTTAGATATGGCTACACCTTC.

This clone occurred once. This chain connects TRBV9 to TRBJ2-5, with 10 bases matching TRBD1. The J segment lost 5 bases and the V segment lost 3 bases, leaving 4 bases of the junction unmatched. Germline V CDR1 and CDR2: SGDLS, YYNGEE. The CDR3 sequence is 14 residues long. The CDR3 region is CASSGGQGRETQYF. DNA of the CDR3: TGTGCCAGCAGCGGGGGACAGGGGAGGGAGACCCAGTACTTC. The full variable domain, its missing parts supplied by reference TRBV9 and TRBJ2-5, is DSGVTQTPKHLITATGQRVTLRCSPRSGDLSVYWYQQSLDQGLQFLIQYYNGEERAKGNILERFSAQQFPDLHSELNLSSLELGDSALYFCASSGGQGRETQYFGPGTRLLVL.

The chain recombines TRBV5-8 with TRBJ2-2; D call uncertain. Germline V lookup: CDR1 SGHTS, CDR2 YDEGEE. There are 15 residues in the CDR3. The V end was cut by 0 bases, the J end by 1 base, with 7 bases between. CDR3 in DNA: TGTGCCAGCAGCTTGGGGCAGTTGAACACCGGGGAGCTGTTTTTT. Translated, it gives CASSLGQLNTGELFF.

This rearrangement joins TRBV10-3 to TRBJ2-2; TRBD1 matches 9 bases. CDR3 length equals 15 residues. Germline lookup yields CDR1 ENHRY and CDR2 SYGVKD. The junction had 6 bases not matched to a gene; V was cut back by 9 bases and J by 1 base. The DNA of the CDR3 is TGTGCCATTCCCCGGGACAGGGTGAACACCGGGGAGCTGTTTTTT. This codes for CAIPRDRVNTGELFF.

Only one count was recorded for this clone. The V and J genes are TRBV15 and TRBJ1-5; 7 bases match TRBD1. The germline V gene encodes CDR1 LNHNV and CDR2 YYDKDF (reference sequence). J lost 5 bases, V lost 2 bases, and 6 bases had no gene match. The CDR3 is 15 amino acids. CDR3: CATSRRQGGDQPQHF. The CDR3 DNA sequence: TGTGCCACCAGCAGACGACAGGGTGGAGATCAGCCCCAGCATTTT.

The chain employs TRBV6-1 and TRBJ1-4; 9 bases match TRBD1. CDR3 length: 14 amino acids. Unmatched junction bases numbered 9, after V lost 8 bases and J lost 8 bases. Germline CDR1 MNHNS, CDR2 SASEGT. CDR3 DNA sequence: TGTGCCAGCGACGGACAGGGGACGGGGGAAAAACTGTTTTTT. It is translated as CASDGQGTGEKLFF.

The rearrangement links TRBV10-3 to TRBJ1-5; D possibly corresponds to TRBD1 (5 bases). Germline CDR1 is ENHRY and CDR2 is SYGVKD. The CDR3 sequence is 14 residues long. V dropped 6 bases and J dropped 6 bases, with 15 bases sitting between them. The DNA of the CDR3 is TGTGCCATCAGCGACAGCAGGGTAGGTCAGCCCCAGCATTTT. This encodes CAISDSRVGQPQHF.

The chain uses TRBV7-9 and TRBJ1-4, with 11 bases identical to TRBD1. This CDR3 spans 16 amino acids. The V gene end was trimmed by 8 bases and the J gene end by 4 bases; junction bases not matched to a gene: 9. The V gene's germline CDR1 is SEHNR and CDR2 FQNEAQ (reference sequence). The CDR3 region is CASRAGQGADNEKLFF. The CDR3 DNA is TGTGCCAGCCGCGCCGGACAGGGGGCGGATAATGAAAAACTGTTTTTT.

CDR3: CAIHAGTGGTNYGYTF. DNA for the CDR3: TGTGCCATCCACGCCGGGACAGGGGGGACTAACTATGGCTACACCTTC. V is TRBV10-3 and J is TRBJ1-2; 11 bases are shared with TRBD1. The CDR3 consists of 16 residues. With 8 bases clipped from V and 0 bases from J, the junction kept 8 bases outside the gene matches. Germline V gene sequence: CDR1 ENHRY, CDR2 SYGVKD.

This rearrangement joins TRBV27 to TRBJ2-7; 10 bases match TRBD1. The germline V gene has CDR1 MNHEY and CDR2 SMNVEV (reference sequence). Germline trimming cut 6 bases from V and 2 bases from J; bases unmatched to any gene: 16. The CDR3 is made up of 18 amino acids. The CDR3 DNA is TGTGCCAGCAGAGTCCGGGATCTTGCCGGGACAGGGGCCTACGAGCAGTACTTC. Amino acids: CASRVRDLAGTGAYEQYF.

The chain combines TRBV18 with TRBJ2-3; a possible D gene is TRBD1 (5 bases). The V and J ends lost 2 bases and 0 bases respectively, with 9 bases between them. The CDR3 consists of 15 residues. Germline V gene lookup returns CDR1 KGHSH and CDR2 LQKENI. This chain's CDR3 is CASSPWGSSTDTQYF. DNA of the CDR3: TGTGCCAGCTCACCATGGGGCTCTAGCACAGATACGCAGTATTTT.

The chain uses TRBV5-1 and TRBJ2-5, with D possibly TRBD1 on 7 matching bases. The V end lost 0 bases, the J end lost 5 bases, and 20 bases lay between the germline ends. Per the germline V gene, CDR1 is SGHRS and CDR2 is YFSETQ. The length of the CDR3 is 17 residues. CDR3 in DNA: TGCGCCAGCAGCTTGGAGGGGCGGGACAGTGGCGGCGAGACCCAGTACTTC. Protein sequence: CASSLEGRDSGGETQYF.

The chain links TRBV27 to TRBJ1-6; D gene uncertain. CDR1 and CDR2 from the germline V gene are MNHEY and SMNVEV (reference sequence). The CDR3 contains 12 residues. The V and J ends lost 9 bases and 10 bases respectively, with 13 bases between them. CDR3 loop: CASKVGWSPLHF. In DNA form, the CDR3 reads TGTGCCAGTAAGGTCGGGTGGTCACCCCTCCACTTT.

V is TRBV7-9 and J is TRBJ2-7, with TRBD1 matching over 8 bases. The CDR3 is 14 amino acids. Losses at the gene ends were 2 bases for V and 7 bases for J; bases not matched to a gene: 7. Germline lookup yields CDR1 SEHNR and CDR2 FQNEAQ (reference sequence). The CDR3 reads CASSLTGGVGEQYF. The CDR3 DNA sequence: TGTGCCAGCAGCTTAACAGGGGGTGTGGGAGAGCAGTACTTC.

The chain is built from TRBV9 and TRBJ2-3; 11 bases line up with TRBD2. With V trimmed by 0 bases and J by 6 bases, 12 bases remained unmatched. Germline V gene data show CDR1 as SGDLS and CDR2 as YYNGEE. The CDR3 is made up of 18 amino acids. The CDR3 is CASSVDRETSGASDTQYF. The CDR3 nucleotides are TGTGCCAGCAGCGTAGACAGGGAGACTAGCGGGGCCTCCGATACGCAGTATTTT.

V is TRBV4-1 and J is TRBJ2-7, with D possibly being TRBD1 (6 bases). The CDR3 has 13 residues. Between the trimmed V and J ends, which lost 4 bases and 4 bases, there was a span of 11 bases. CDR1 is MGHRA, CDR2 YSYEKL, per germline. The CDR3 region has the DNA TGCGCCAGCAGCCTGGACAGTCTTTACGAGCAGTACTTC. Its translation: CASSLDSLYEQYF.

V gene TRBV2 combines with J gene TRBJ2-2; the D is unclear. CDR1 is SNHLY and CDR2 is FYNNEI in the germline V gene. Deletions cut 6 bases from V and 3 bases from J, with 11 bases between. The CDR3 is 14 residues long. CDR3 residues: CASRNPLYTGELFF. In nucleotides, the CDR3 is TGTGCCAGCAGAAATCCACTTTACACCGGGGAGCTGTTTTTT.

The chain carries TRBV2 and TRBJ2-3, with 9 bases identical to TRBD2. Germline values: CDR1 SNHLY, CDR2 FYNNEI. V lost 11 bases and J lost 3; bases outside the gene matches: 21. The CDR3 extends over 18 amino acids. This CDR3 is CAARGSIRAGGSTDTQYF. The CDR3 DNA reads TGTGCCGCGAGGGGATCCATACGAGCGGGGGGTAGTACAGATACGCAGTATTTT. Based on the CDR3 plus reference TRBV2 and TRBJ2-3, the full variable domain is EPEVTQTPSHQVTQMGQEVILRCVPISNHLYFYWYRQILGQKVEFLVSFYNNEISEKSEIFDDQFSVERPDGSNFTLKIRSTKLEDSAMYFCAARGSIRAGGSTDTQYFGPGTRLTVL.

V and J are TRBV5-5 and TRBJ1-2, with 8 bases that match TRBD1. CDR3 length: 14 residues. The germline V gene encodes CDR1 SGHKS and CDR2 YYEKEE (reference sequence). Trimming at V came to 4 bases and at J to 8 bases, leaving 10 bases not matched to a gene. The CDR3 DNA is TGTGCCAGCAGCCCGGTTAGACAGGGGATCGGCTACACCTTC. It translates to CASSPVRQGIGYTF.

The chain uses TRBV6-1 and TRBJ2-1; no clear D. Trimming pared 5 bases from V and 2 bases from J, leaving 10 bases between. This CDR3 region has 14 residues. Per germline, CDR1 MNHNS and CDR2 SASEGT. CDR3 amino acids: CASSPETPYNEQFF. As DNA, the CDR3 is TGTGCCAGCAGTCCCGAGACTCCCTACAATGAGCAGTTCTTC.

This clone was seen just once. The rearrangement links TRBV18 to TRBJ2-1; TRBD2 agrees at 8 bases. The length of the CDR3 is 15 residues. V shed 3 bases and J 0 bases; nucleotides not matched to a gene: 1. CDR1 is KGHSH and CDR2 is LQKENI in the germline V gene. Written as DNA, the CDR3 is TGTGCCAGCTCACCTAGCGGGGACTCCTACAATGAGCAGTTCTTC. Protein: CASSPSGDSYNEQFF.

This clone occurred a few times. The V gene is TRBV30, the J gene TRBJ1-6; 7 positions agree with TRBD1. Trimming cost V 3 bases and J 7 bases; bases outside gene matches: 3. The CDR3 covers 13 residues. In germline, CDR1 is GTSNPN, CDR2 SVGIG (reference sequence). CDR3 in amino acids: CAWRQGINSPLHF. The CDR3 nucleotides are TGTGCCTGGAGACAGGGGATAAATTCACCCCTCCACTTT.

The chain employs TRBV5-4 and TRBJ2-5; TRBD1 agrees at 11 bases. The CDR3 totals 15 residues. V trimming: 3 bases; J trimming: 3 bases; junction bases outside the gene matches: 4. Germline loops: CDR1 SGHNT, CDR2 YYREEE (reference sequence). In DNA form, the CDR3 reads TGTGCCAGCAGCTCGGGACAGGGGGGAAAAGAGACCCAGTACTTC. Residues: CASSSGQGGKETQYF.

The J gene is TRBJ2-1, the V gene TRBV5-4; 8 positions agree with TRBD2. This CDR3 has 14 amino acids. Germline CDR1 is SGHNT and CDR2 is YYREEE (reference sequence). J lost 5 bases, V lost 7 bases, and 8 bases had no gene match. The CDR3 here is CASHLGGGNNEQFF. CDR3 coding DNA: TGTGCCAGCCACCTCGGGGGGGGAAACAATGAGCAGTTCTTC.

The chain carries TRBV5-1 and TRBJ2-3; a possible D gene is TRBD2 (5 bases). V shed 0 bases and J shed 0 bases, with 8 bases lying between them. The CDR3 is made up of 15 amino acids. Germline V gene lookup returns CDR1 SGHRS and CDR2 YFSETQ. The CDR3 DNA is TGCGCCAGCAGCTTGGATCGGACTAGCACAGATACGCAGTATTTT. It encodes CASSLDRTSTDTQYF.

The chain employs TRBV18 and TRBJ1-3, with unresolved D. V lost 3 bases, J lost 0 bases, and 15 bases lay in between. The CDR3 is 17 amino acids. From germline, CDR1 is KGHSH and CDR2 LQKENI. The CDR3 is CASSPRLLLSSGNTIYF. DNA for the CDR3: TGTGCCAGCTCACCTCGTCTACTACTGAGCTCTGGAAACACCATATATTTT.

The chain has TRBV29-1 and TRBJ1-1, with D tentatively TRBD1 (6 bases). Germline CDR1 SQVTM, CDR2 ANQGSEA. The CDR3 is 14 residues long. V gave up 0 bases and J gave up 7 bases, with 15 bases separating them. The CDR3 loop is CSVEDPGDIGEAFF. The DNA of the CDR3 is TGCAGCGTTGAAGACCCAGGGGACATTGGTGAAGCTTTCTTT.

CDR3 residues: CASSLNKRGGSTDTQYF. CDR3 bases: TGTGCCAGCAGCTTAAATAAGCGGGGGGGGAGCACAGATACGCAGTATTTT. The V gene is TRBV7-2, the J gene TRBJ2-3, with TRBD2 matching 10 bases. The V and J ends lost 2 bases and 0 bases, in that order; junction bases with no gene match: 5. Germline V lookup: CDR1 SGHTA, CDR2 FQGNSA. The CDR3 runs to 17 residues.

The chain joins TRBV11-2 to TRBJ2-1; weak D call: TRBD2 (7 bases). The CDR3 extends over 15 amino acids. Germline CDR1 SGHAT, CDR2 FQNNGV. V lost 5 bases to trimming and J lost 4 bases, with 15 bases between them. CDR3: CASSTTGGGYNEQFF. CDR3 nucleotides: TGTGCCAGCAGCACCACGGGGGGCGGGTACAATGAGCAGTTCTTC.

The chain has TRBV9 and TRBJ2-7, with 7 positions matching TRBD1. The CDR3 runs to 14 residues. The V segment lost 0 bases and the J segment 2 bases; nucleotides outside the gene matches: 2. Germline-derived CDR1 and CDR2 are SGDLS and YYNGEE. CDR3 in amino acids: CASSVGGTAYEQYF. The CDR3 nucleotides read TGTGCCAGCAGCGTAGGTGGGACAGCCTACGAGCAGTACTTC.